One sample yielded the 20 T cell receptor beta chains listed below, sequenced in a study of PD-1 blockade in classical Hodgkin lymphoma. The table came from immunoSEQ multiplex PCR; TCRdb's copy has only in-frame clones and leaves some out. The data show 25,000 to 30,000 clones, with approximately 80% seen just once and around 35% held by the top ten. Each and every patient relapsed after autologous stem cell transplantation, and patients got differing brentuximab vedotin exposure. Sequenced here: peripheral blood mononuclear cells (PBMCs), sampled before the second cycle of nivolumab. The source of these receptors is a human donor with classical Hodgkin lymphoma.

The chain uses TRBV29-1 and TRBJ1-1; unclear D gene. Germline CDR1 and CDR2: SQVTM and ANQGSEA. The CDR3 is made up of 13 amino acids. The V end lost 6 bases, the J end lost 6 bases, and 17 bases lay between the germline ends. The CDR3 nucleotides are TGCAGCGTCGCCCCCTCGGGGAGGGCTGAAGCTTTCTTT. Protein sequence: CSVAPSGRAEAFF.

This clone has more than one count but fewer than ten. The chain has TRBV30 and TRBJ1-1; 7 bases align to TRBD1. The CDR3 is 13 residues long. CDR1 is GTSNPN, CDR2 SVGIG, per germline (reference sequence). Trimming cost V 2 bases and J 5 bases; bases outside gene matches: 5. The CDR3 DNA sequence: TGTGCCTGGAGTAAGCAGGGGGTTACTGAAGCTTTCTTT. Translated, it gives CAWSKQGVTEAFF.

This clone has only one observation. The chain is built from TRBV7-3 and TRBJ1-1, with a possible D match to TRBD1 (5 bases). This CDR3 is built from 14 residues. V gave up 2 bases and J gave up 4 bases, with 11 bases separating them. Germline values: CDR1 SGHTA, CDR2 FQGTGA. The CDR3 reads CASSLRGVGTEAFF. In nucleotides, the CDR3 is TGTGCCAGCAGCTTACGGGGGGTAGGCACTGAAGCTTTCTTT.

The chain carries TRBV9 and TRBJ1-4, with no clear D. Trimming took off 0 bases at V and 0 bases at J, with 12 bases between the two ends. CDR1 is SGDLS and CDR2 is YYNGEE in the germline V gene. The CDR3 extends over 17 amino acids. CDR3 sequence reads: CASSVAVGDATNEKLFF. The CDR3 DNA reads TGTGCCAGCAGCGTAGCGGTTGGAGATGCAACTAATGAAAAACTGTTTTTT.

The rearrangement links TRBV10-1 to TRBJ1-2, with 9 bases lining up with TRBD1. V was pared by 8 bases and J by 3 bases, with 16 bases of the junction left unmatched. This CDR3 is 17 amino acids long. The germline CDR1 and CDR2 sequences are WNHNN and SYGVQD (reference sequence). CDR3 protein: CASRTCRDRVWYYGYTF. For the CDR3, the DNA is TGCGCCAGCCGTACCTGCCGGGACAGGGTTTGGTACTATGGCTACACCTTC.

The chain has TRBV10-1 and TRBJ2-2; D might be TRBD1 or TRBD2, each matching 5 bases. The CDR3 is made up of 12 amino acids. V gave up 5 bases and J gave up 10 bases, with 11 bases separating them. The germline V gene has CDR1 WNHNN and CDR2 SYGVQD (reference sequence). CDR3 protein: CASSHGTLELFF. For the CDR3, the DNA is TGCGCCAGCAGTCACGGGACCCTGGAGCTGTTTTTT.

This chain uses TRBV30 with TRBJ1-5; D not resolved. The germline gives CDR1 GTSNPN, CDR2 SVGIG (reference sequence). The CDR3 is 13 amino acids. The CDR3 region is CAVTIARNQPQHF. As DNA, the CDR3 is TGTGCTGTTACAATAGCCCGCAATCAGCCCCAGCATTTT.

V and J are TRBV7-9 and TRBJ2-7; D perhaps matches TRBD2 (5 bases). The V gene's germline CDR1 is SEHNR and CDR2 FQNEAQ (reference sequence). The CDR3 extends over 11 amino acids. Deletions cut 2 bases from V and 7 bases from J, with 6 bases between. The CDR3 region is CASSLRGEQYF. The CDR3 bases are TGTGCCAGCAGCTTAAGAGGGGAGCAGTACTTC.

This sequence joins TRBV4-2 and TRBJ2-2; TRBD2 agrees at 7 bases. CDR1 and CDR2 from the germline V gene are LGHNA and YNFKEQ. The CDR3 has 17 residues. Trimming removed 4 bases from V and 2 bases from J; junction bases left unmatched: 10. The CDR3 protein is CASSPLTSGANTGELFF. DNA for the CDR3: TGTGCCAGCAGCCCCCTAACCAGCGGGGCTAACACCGGGGAGCTGTTTTTT.

V and J are TRBV5-1 and TRBJ2-1; TRBD2 aligns across 13 bases. The junction had 3 bases not matched to a gene; V was cut back by 3 bases and J by 3 bases. The V gene's germline CDR1 is SGHRS and CDR2 YFSETQ. The CDR3 sequence is 16 residues long. The CDR3 loop reads CASSSRTSGGYNEQFF. CDR3 coding DNA: TGCGCCAGCAGCTCTCGGACTAGCGGGGGCTACAATGAGCAGTTCTTC.

The gene calls are TRBV7-6 and TRBJ2-5; the D call may be TRBD1 or TRBD2 (7 bases each). The germline gives CDR1 SGHVS, CDR2 FNYEAQ. The germline V and J ends were trimmed by 5 bases and 3 bases, with 19 bases remaining between them. The CDR3 totals 16 residues. CDR3 sequence: CASSPLVQGREETQYF. In DNA, the CDR3 is TGTGCCAGCAGCCCATTAGTACAGGGGAGGGAAGAGACCCAGTACTTC.

There are a few counts of this clone. The chain links TRBV9 to TRBJ2-1; D perhaps matches TRBD2 (6 bases). V was cut by 0 bases and J by 10 bases, with 14 bases left in between. Per germline, CDR1 SGDLS and CDR2 YYNGEE. The CDR3 runs to 14 residues. The CDR3 nucleotides are TGTGCCAGCAGCGTAGGCGGGGAAGCCGGGGAGCAGTTCTTC. Amino acids: CASSVGGEAGEQFF.

The chain recombines TRBV5-1 with TRBJ1-3, with D possibly being TRBD1 (6 bases). The ends were cut back, 1 base at V and 7 bases at J, with 15 bases in the middle. Germline V gene lookup returns CDR1 SGHRS and CDR2 YFSETQ. The CDR3 sequence is 15 residues long. CDR3 protein: CASSLMGAGGNTIYF. The CDR3 DNA follows: TGCGCCAGCAGCTTGATGGGGGCCGGGGGGAACACCATATATTTT.

The chain uses TRBV5-1 and TRBJ2-6, with 9 bases that match TRBD1. Trimming at V came to 1 base and at J to 1 base, leaving 3 bases not matched to a gene. The CDR3 consists of 17 residues. Germline CDR1 is SGHRS and CDR2 is YFSETQ. The CDR3 spells CASSLPGQGSGANVLTF. DNA of the CDR3: TGCGCCAGCAGCTTGCCGGGACAGGGATCTGGGGCCAACGTCCTGACTTTC.

This clone has only a few counts. This rearrangement joins TRBV4-2 to TRBJ2-2; 7 bases are a match to TRBD2. The V gene's germline CDR1 is LGHNA and CDR2 YNFKEQ. V dropped 4 bases and J dropped 1; count of bases not matched to a gene: 9. The CDR3 consists of 17 residues. This CDR3 is CASSLLRGGENTGELFF. The CDR3 coding sequence is TGTGCCAGCAGCCTCCTGCGGGGAGGGGAGAACACCGGGGAGCTGTTTTTT.

The chain has TRBV10-3 and TRBJ2-7; 7 bases agree with TRBD1. Germline values: CDR1 ENHRY, CDR2 SYGVKD. Trimming removed 10 bases from V and 3 bases from J; junction bases left unmatched: 12. The CDR3 has 14 amino acids. CDR3 nucleotides: TGTGCCACAACCCCGGCAGGGGGATACTACGAGCAGTACTTC. Residues: CATTPAGGYYEQYF.

This chain uses TRBV28 with TRBJ2-5, with D perhaps assigned TRBD1 or TRBD2 (6 bases each). Germline assignment: CDR1 MDHEN and CDR2 SYDVKM. The CDR3 totals 14 residues. Trimming shortened V by 5 bases and J by 5 bases, and 15 bases separated the two germline ends. This CDR3 is CASSPAGGRETQYF. In nucleotides, the CDR3 is TGTGCCAGCAGTCCCGCTGGGGGGCGTGAGACCCAGTACTTC.

This clone was found a few times. The genes are TRBV4-3 and TRBJ2-7; TRBD1 agrees at 7 bases. The ends lost 2 bases at V and 1 base at J; junction bases unmatched: 8. CDR3 length: 16 amino acids. In germline, CDR1 is LGHNA, CDR2 YSLEER. The CDR3 protein is CASSQPARDSSYEQYF. The CDR3 coding sequence is TGCGCCAGCAGCCAACCCGCTCGGGACAGTTCCTACGAGCAGTACTTC.

The rearrangement uses TRBV28 and TRBJ1-2; maybe TRBD1 (5 bases). Germline V gene lookup returns CDR1 MDHEN and CDR2 SYDVKM. V was cut by 5 bases and J by 5 bases, with 9 bases left in between. The CDR3 runs 12 residues. The CDR3 is CASSKGRYGYTF. In nucleotides, the CDR3 is TGTGCCAGCAGTAAGGGACGATATGGCTACACCTTC.

This clone showed up just once. The chain is built from TRBV7-2 and TRBJ1-1; D gene unclear. V was trimmed by 2 bases and J by 0 bases, leaving 7 bases between them. CDR1 SGHTA and CDR2 FQGNSA come from the germline V gene. The CDR3 loop spans 14 amino acids. The CDR3 loop reads CASSLMRVNTEAFF. The CDR3 DNA is TGTGCCAGCAGCTTAATGCGGGTGAACACTGAAGCTTTCTTT.